This TCR beta chain was profiled in a study of beta chain features in type 1 diabetes. This clone was counted only a few times. What was sequenced were expressed TCRB transcripts, since all of the isolated RNA had been reverse transcribed. TCRdb's copy holds only in-frame clones and misses some; the assay was immunoSEQ multiplex PCR. The sample includes 150,000 or so clones, about a tenth seen only once; the top ten take around 0.7%. The CDR3 totals 15 residues. The J segment lost 5 bases and the V segment lost 5 bases, leaving 4 bases of the junction unmatched. CDR1 LNHNV and CDR2 YYDKDF come from the germline V gene (reference sequence).

This chain uses TRBV15 with TRBJ2-3; TRBD2 matches at 13 bases. This clonotype was sampled from a man aged 18 to 30 in good health. The sequenced material came from central memory CD4+ T cells from blood. The CDR3 spells CATSHGTSGVDTQYF. The CDR3 DNA is TGTGCCACCAGCCATGGGACTAGCGGGGTAGATACGCAGTATTTT.